This T cell receptor beta chain is from a study of cytomegalovirus exposure and HLA in healthy donors. Study conclusions and caveats: Within an earlier analysis, most TCR beta V segments proved productive either about 90% or about 30% of the time. Three of the chains that were CMV-associated were confirmed in vitro to be specific for CMV antigens. For TCR beta chains, V- and J-gene trimming was later linked to a missense DCLRE1C variant. In the analysis, some V segments, TRBV6-2 and TRBV6-3 included, were excluded as indistinguishable.

On this clone itself: Its specificity is not known.

The study ran its PCR with 60 Vbeta and 13 Jbeta primers. The table came from immunoSEQ multiplex PCR; TCRdb's copy has only in-frame clones and leaves some out. This table holds 150,000 to 200,000 clones, 60% to 80% found once. The CDR3 is 18 residues long. The sequenced material came from PBMCs. This rearrangement joins TRBV1 to TRBJ2-3; the table gives TRBD1 as D, unverified against the DNA. TRBV1 is labeled a pseudogene. This TCR came from a man aged 60-69 years in good health and CMV-seronegative. CDR3 in DNA: TGCACCAGCAGCCAACTTCTTTCTAAGGGGATTTCGACAGATACGCAGTATTTT. This encodes CTSSQLLSKGISTDTQYF.